This passage covers 25 T cell receptor beta chains from one sample sequenced in a study of T-cell memory formation after mild COVID-19. Each CDR3 protein gets one entry after TCRdb re-called the 5' RACE reads with MiXCR. The sample includes 250,000 to 300,000 distinct CDR3 sequences, about 16% seen only once; the top ten take about 23%. Input material: PBMCs or a T cell subset sorted from them (not recorded which). Receptor source: a man between 18 and 35 years old who had mild COVID-19 (a few samples of this study predate the infection). Cell type and time point are not known.

This sequence joins TRBV7-2 and TRBJ2-1, with TRBD1 matching over 9 bases. The J segment lost 11 bases and the V segment lost 4 bases, leaving 6 bases of the junction unmatched. The CDR3 is 13 amino acids. Per the germline V gene, CDR1 is SGHTA and CDR2 is FQGNSA. The CDR3 spells CASSYGTGPQQFF. The CDR3 DNA reads TGTGCCAGCAGCTACGGGACAGGGCCTCAGCAGTTCTTC.

The chain uses TRBV7-6 and TRBJ2-2, with 10 positions matching TRBD2. Germline-derived CDR1 and CDR2 are SGHVS and FNYEAQ. Losses at the gene ends were 0 bases for V and 5 bases for J; bases not matched to a gene: 9. This CDR3 has 18 residues. The DNA for the CDR3 is TGTGCCAGCAGCTTAGCGGCTAGCGGGGGCCAGTATACCGGGGAGCTGTTTTTT. Its translation: CASSLAASGGQYTGELFF. The full variable domain, its missing parts supplied by reference TRBV7-6 and TRBJ2-2, is GAGVSQSPRYKVTKRGQDVALRCDPISGHVSLYWYRQALGQGPEFLTYFNYEAQQDKSGLPNDRFSAERPEGSISTLTIQRTEQRDSAMYRCASSLAASGGQYTGELFFGEGSRLTVL.

The chain has TRBV4-3 and TRBJ2-1; D unclear. The germline gives CDR1 LGHNA, CDR2 YSLEER. CDR3 length: 15 residues. The V end lost 3 bases, the J end lost 2 bases, and 11 bases lay between the germline ends. The CDR3 region has the DNA TGCGCCAGCAGCCACCTCGTAACCCCCTACAATGAGCAGTTCTTC. Protein: CASSHLVTPYNEQFF.

This clonotype was observed many times. The gene calls are TRBV3-1 and TRBJ2-7; D call uncertain. The CDR3 is made up of 15 amino acids. Per the germline V gene, CDR1 is LGHDT and CDR2 is YNNKEL (reference sequence). Trimming removed 4 bases at V and 0 bases at J, with 13 bases between. The CDR3 loop reads CASSRLNLDSYEQYF. The CDR3 bases are TGTGCCAGCAGCCGACTCAACCTAGACTCCTACGAGCAGTACTTC.

The chain carries TRBV24-1 and TRBJ2-2; TRBD1 matches 10 bases. V trimming: 2 bases; J trimming: 4 bases; junction bases outside the gene matches: 3. This CDR3 region has 16 residues. CDR1 and CDR2 from the germline V gene are KGHDR and SFDVKD. DNA for the CDR3: TGTGCCACCAGTGATTCGGGACAGGGGATCACCGGGGAGCTGTTTTTT. Translating gives CATSDSGQGITGELFF.

This clonotype occurred a few times. V gene TRBV10-2 combines with J gene TRBJ2-7; D may be TRBD1 (6 bases). V was trimmed by 7 bases and J by 3 bases, leaving 10 bases between them. Germline V gene sequence: CDR1 WSHSY, CDR2 SAAADI. The CDR3 length is 12 residues. CDR3: CASMDRGYEQYF. Written as DNA, the CDR3 is TGCGCCAGCATGGACAGAGGCTACGAGCAGTACTTC.

The V and J genes are TRBV10-3 and TRBJ2-3; D is uncertain. CDR3 length: 13 amino acids. CDR1 ENHRY and CDR2 SYGVKD come from the germline V gene. V lost 8 bases and J lost 0, with 9 bases in between. The CDR3 loop reads CAIARSSTDTQYF. The CDR3 DNA reads TGTGCCATCGCAAGATCTAGCACAGATACGCAGTATTTT.

This clonotype was seen ten or more times. This chain connects TRBV7-9 to TRBJ2-3; TRBD2 aligns across 8 bases. Germline CDR1 SEHNR, CDR2 FQNEAQ (reference sequence). The CDR3 extends over 16 amino acids. The J segment lost 1 base and the V segment lost 5 bases, leaving 8 bases of the junction unmatched. DNA for the CDR3: TGTGCCAGCAGCCCCCGAGGGCGGGGGGGCACAGATACGCAGTATTTT. As protein: CASSPRGRGGTDTQYF.

The J gene is TRBJ2-3, the V gene TRBV9, with 8 bases aligning to TRBD2. The length of the CDR3 is 16 residues. Germline CDR1 and CDR2: SGDLS and YYNGEE. With V trimmed by 4 bases and J by 0 bases, 7 bases remained unmatched. CDR3 DNA: TGTGCCAGCAGCCCCGGGCAGCGGGGGAGCACAGATACGCAGTATTTT. As protein: CASSPGQRGSTDTQYF.

A few counts support this clonotype. CDR3 in DNA: TGTGCCAGCATTAGTTCAGGGGAAAAACTGTTTTTT. Translation: CASISSGEKLFF. This chain uses TRBV2 with TRBJ1-4, with D perhaps TRBD1 (5 bases). Deletions cut 7 bases from V and 8 bases from J, with 11 bases between. There are 12 residues in the CDR3. Germline V lookup: CDR1 SNHLY, CDR2 FYNNEI. Together with reference TRBV2 and TRBJ1-4, the CDR3 gives the full variable domain: EPEVTQTPSHQVTQMGQEVILRCVPISNHLYFYWYRQILGQKVEFLVSFYNNEISEKSEIFDDQFSVERPDGSNFTLKIRSTKLEDSAMYFCASISSGEKLFFGSGTQLSVL.

This clonotype was seen a few times. The chain joins TRBV30 to TRBJ2-7; TRBD1 might be the D (6 bases). The germline CDR1 and CDR2 sequences are GTSNPN and SVGIG (reference sequence). V lost 5 bases to trimming and J lost 1 base, with 15 bases between them. The CDR3 is 14 residues long. The CDR3 sequence is CAWDSGTPSYEQYF. CDR3 in DNA: TGTGCCTGGGACTCCGGGACACCTTCCTACGAGCAGTACTTC.

In this sample, this clonotype turned up a few times. This chain joins TRBV10-3 and TRBJ2-3, with 7 bases matching TRBD2. This CDR3 has 15 amino acids. Germline V gene sequence: CDR1 ENHRY, CDR2 SYGVKD. The junction had 5 bases not matched to a gene; V was cut back by 3 bases and J by 2 bases. The CDR3: CAISEALADTDTQYF. The CDR3 DNA reads as TGTGCCATCAGTGAAGCCCTAGCGGACACAGATACGCAGTATTTT.

The gene calls are TRBV6-5 and TRBJ2-7, with TRBD2 identical over 13 bases. V was clipped by 6 bases and J by 5 bases; unmatched bases: 4. This CDR3 has 14 amino acids. Per germline, CDR1 MNHEY and CDR2 SVGAGI. Here the CDR3 reads CASSRTSGGNEQYF. The CDR3 bases are TGTGCCAGCAGCCGGACTAGCGGGGGTAACGAGCAGTACTTC.

The chain recombines TRBV4-1 with TRBJ2-3; TRBD2 agrees at 8 bases. V lost 0 bases to trimming and J lost 4 bases; unmatched junction nucleotides: 9. The CDR3 runs 17 residues. Per the germline V gene, CDR1 is MGHRA and CDR2 is YSYEKL. For the CDR3, the DNA is TGCGCCAGCAGCCAAGATTCCCCGACTAGCGCTGCAGATACGCAGTATTTT. It encodes CASSQDSPTSAADTQYF.

This clonotype was recorded at least ten times. The chain recombines TRBV4-3 with TRBJ1-2; TRBD1 aligns across 10 bases. V dropped 4 bases and J dropped 2; count of bases not matched to a gene: 1. Germline V gene lookup returns CDR1 LGHNA and CDR2 YSLEER. There are 14 residues in the CDR3. CDR3 coding DNA: TGCGCCAGCAGCCCGGGACAGGGGAACTATGGCTACACCTTC. Translating gives CASSPGQGNYGYTF.

This clonotype came up a few times. The chain employs TRBV2 and TRBJ2-7; no firm D call. CDR1 is SNHLY, CDR2 FYNNEI, per germline. The CDR3 length is 12 residues. V was pared by 7 bases and J by 2 bases, with 9 bases between. For the CDR3, the DNA is TGTGCCAGCACGAACTGGGCCTACGAGCAGTACGTC. Protein sequence: CASTNWAYEQYV.

This clonotype was detected a few times. The J gene is TRBJ1-2, the V gene TRBV7-2, with D uncertain. The CDR3 sequence is 14 residues long. In germline, CDR1 is SGHTA, CDR2 FQGNSA. V was shortened by 5 bases and J by 0 bases, with 10 bases between the two germline ends. The CDR3: CASSPEASNYGYTF. As DNA, the CDR3 is TGTGCCAGCAGCCCGGAGGCTTCTAACTATGGCTACACCTTC.

This clonotype occurred a few times. CDR3 coding DNA: TGCGCCAGCAGCTCCGCTACATACCTGAACACTGAAGCTTTCTTT. This translates into CASSSATYLNTEAFF. This chain connects TRBV5-1 to TRBJ1-1; D unresolved. Germline lookup yields CDR1 SGHRS and CDR2 YFSETQ. V lost 3 bases to trimming and J lost 0 bases, with 12 bases between them. The CDR3 loop spans 15 amino acids.

The CDR3 DNA sequence: TGTGCCAGCAGCTCAACGGGCTCTACATGGGAGCAGTTCTTC. It codes for CASSSTGSTWEQFF. This chain joins TRBV5-5 and TRBJ2-1; D call uncertain. The CDR3 totals 14 residues. The V end lost 3 bases, the J end lost 10 bases, and 17 bases lay between the germline ends. Germline V gene sequence: CDR1 SGHKS, CDR2 YYEKEE (reference sequence).

Only a few counts were recorded for this clonotype. The chain links TRBV7-3 to TRBJ2-1; 9 bases agree with TRBD1. Germline lookup yields CDR1 SGHTA and CDR2 FQGTGA. Trimming removed 4 bases from V and 7 bases from J; junction bases left unmatched: 5. This CDR3 is built from 14 residues. This CDR3 is CASSSGQGRNEQFF. The CDR3 coding sequence is TGTGCCAGCAGCTCAGGACAGGGGAGGAATGAGCAGTTCTTC.

This chain links TRBV9 with TRBJ1-2, with 9 bases fitting TRBD1. The CDR3 spans 15 residues. Germline V lookup: CDR1 SGDLS, CDR2 YYNGEE. V shed 0 bases and J 6 bases; nucleotides not matched to a gene: 6. The CDR3 coding sequence is TGTGCCAGCAGCGTAGAGCCTGGACAGGGGAATGGCTACACCTTC. It is translated as CASSVEPGQGNGYTF.

The sample holds a few counts of this clonotype. The chain recombines TRBV28 with TRBJ2-7; D is uncertain. Germline loops: CDR1 MDHEN, CDR2 SYDVKM. The CDR3 loop spans 13 amino acids. The V end was cut by 5 bases, the J end by 1 base, with 9 bases between. In DNA, the CDR3 is TGTGCCAGCAGTGGTGGGCCTTCCTACGAGCAGTACGTC. Its translation is CASSGGPSYEQYV.

The chain carries TRBV29-1 and TRBJ2-5; D is perhaps TRBD2 (6 bases). Germline CDR1 and CDR2: SQVTM and ANQGSEA. This CDR3 region has 15 residues. V shed 7 bases and J shed 2 bases, with 20 bases lying between them. CDR3 region: CSADLKAGFQETQYF. CDR3 DNA sequence: TGCAGCGCCGATCTCAAGGCGGGGTTTCAAGAGACCCAGTACTTC.

The chain recombines TRBV4-3 with TRBJ1-2; TRBD1 matches at 7 bases. The CDR3 loop spans 14 amino acids. The junction had 7 bases not matched to a gene; V was cut back by 1 base and J by 8 bases. Germline-derived CDR1 and CDR2 are LGHNA and YSLEER. CDR3 protein: CASSQADRVGGYTF. In DNA, the CDR3 is TGCGCCAGCAGCCAAGCTGACAGGGTGGGCGGCTACACCTTC.

This clonotype has just a few counts. The chain is built from TRBV4-1 and TRBJ1-6, with TRBD1 matching over 8 bases. Per germline, CDR1 MGHRA and CDR2 YSYEKL. This CDR3 has 14 amino acids. The trim removed 4 bases at V and 7 bases at J, leaving 3 bases unmatched. The CDR3 loop is CASSPWDRNSPLHF. The CDR3 DNA reads as TGCGCCAGCAGCCCATGGGACAGGAATTCACCCCTCCACTTT.